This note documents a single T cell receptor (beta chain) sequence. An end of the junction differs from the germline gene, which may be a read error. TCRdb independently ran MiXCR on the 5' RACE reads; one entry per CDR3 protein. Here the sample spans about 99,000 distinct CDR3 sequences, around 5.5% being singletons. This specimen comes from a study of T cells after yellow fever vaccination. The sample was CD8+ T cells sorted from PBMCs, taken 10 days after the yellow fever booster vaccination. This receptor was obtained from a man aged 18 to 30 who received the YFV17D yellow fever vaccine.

CDR3 region: CASSHPSGGGNEQLF. DNA for the CDR3: TGTGCCAGCAGCCACCCCTCCGGGGGGGGCAATGAGCAGCTCTTC. The V gene is TRBV7-9, the J gene TRBJ2-1; 8 positions match TRBD2. CDR1 SEHNR and CDR2 FQNEAQ come from the germline V gene (reference sequence). The CDR3 runs 15 residues.